One and the same sample provided the 31 T cell receptor beta chains below, sequenced in a study of shared clonotypes between healthy human individuals. Data came from immunoSEQ multiplex PCR; TCRdb stores just in-frame clones and leaves some out. The sample shows some 2.3 million clones, over 90% of them seen only once. Sequenced sample: naive CD4+ T cells from PBMCs. Stated subset: CD45RA+ positively selected. The receptor set was obtained from a man between 18 and 29 years old in good health. Some clones in this sample may be carry-over from other donors' samples.

The V and J genes are TRBV5-4 and TRBJ2-1, with 10 bases that match TRBD2. The CDR3 runs 15 residues. The germline CDR1 and CDR2 sequences are SGHNT and YYREEE (reference sequence). Germline trimming cut 4 bases from V and 6 bases from J; bases unmatched to any gene: 7. In nucleotides, the CDR3 is TGTGCCAGCAGCCTCAGCGGGAGGGTTTCCAATGAGCAGTTCTTC. It codes for CASSLSGRVSNEQFF.

The chain is built from TRBV27 and TRBJ1-5; the match to TRBD1 covers 9 bases. The CDR3 is 15 amino acids. Per the germline V gene, CDR1 is MNHEY and CDR2 is SMNVEV (reference sequence). Trimming took 6 bases from V and 0 from J; bases not matched to a gene: 3. DNA of the CDR3: TGTGCCAGCAGCCAGACAGGGGGTAGCAATCAGCCCCAGCATTTT. The encoded protein is CASSQTGGSNQPQHF.

The genes are TRBV28 and TRBJ2-4; the D gene is possibly TRBD2 (6 bases). Trimming removed 3 bases from V and 6 bases from J, with 12 bases in between. CDR3 length: 14 residues. CDR1 and CDR2 from the germline V gene are MDHEN and SYDVKM. The CDR3 DNA sequence: TGTGCCAGCAGTTTTGCAGGGCGGGGAAACATTCAGTACTTC. Residues: CASSFAGRGNIQYF.

The V and J genes are TRBV7-9 and TRBJ1-4; D remains ambiguous. V gave up 5 bases and J gave up 10 bases, with 14 bases separating them. Germline values: CDR1 SEHNR, CDR2 FQNEAQ (reference sequence). This CDR3 is built from 13 residues. This chain's CDR3 is CASSLDPPGKLFF. The DNA for the CDR3 is TGTGCCAGCAGCCTGGACCCCCCCGGAAAACTGTTTTTT. Based on the CDR3 plus reference TRBV7-9 and TRBJ1-4, the full variable domain is DTGVSQNPRHKITKRGQNVTFRCDPISEHNRLYWYRQTLGQGPEFLTYFQNEAQLEKSRLLSDRFSAERPKGSFSTLEIQRTEQGDSAMYLCASSLDPPGKLFFGSGTQLSVL.

The rearrangement links TRBV28 to TRBJ2-3; D perhaps matches TRBD2 (5 bases). The germline V and J ends were trimmed by 7 bases and 0 bases, with 23 bases remaining between them. This CDR3 comprises 18 residues. Germline CDR1 reads MDHEN; CDR2 reads SYDVKM. CDR3 nucleotides: TGTGCCAGCACCGCAACGGGGTACAGCACGTCTAGCACAGATACGCAGTATTTT. This gives the protein CASTATGYSTSSTDTQYF. Full variable domain (outside the CDR3, taken from reference TRBV28 and TRBJ2-3): DVKVTQSSRYLVKRTGEKVFLECVQDMDHENMFWYRQDPGLGLRLIYFSYDVKMKEKGDIPEGYSVSREKKERFSLILESASTNQTSMYLCASTATGYSTSSTDTQYFGPGTRLTVL.

The chain recombines TRBV5-4 with TRBJ2-1; the D is unclear. Germline assignment: CDR1 SGHNT and CDR2 YYREEE (reference sequence). The CDR3 has 16 residues. The V end was cut by 8 bases, the J end by 3 bases, with 21 bases between. As DNA, the CDR3 is TGTGCCAGGCGGAACCGAACAGCCCCTGGCTACAATGAGCAGTTCTTC. This codes for CARRNRTAPGYNEQFF.

The chain couples TRBV5-1 to TRBJ2-2, with D possibly matching TRBD2 (7 bases). CDR3 size: 16 residues. Between the trimmed V and J ends, which lost 0 bases and 4 bases, there was a span of 13 bases. Germline V lookup: CDR1 SGHRS, CDR2 YFSETQ. The CDR3, as DNA: TGCGCCAGCAGCTTGGTCGGGGGGCCGAGCACCGGGGAGCTGTTTTTT. Amino acid sequence: CASSLVGGPSTGELFF.

This clone was seen just once. This sequence joins TRBV14 and TRBJ2-3, with 7 bases that match TRBD1. Germline V lookup: CDR1 SGHDN, CDR2 FVKESK. V was pared by 1 base and J by 6 bases, with 4 bases of the junction left unmatched. This CDR3 comprises 14 residues. In DNA form, the CDR3 reads TGTGCCAGCAGCCAAGGTGGCAGGGGGGATACGCAGTATTTT. This translates into CASSQGGRGDTQYF.

This clone was recorded only once. This chain connects TRBV5-1 to TRBJ1-2; no firm D call. This CDR3 spans 13 amino acids. Trimming took 3 bases from V and 8 from J, leaving 14 bases between them. Germline lookup yields CDR1 SGHRS and CDR2 YFSETQ. DNA of the CDR3: TGCGCCAGCAGCTCGATACGGCGCGAAGGCTACACCTTC. It yields the protein CASSSIRREGYTF. The full variable domain, in which reference TRBV5-1 and TRBJ1-2 provide the parts outside the CDR3, is KAGVTQTPRYLIKTRGQQVTLSCSPISGHRSVSWYQQTPGQGLQFLFEYFSETQRNKGNFPGRFSGRQFSNSRSEMNVSTLELGDSALYLCASSSIRREGYTFGSGTRLTVV.

The J gene is TRBJ1-4, the V gene TRBV6-5; D gene unclear. CDR1 is MNHEY, CDR2 SVGAGI, per germline. V was trimmed by 7 bases and J by 4 bases, leaving 16 bases between them. The CDR3 has 15 residues. The CDR3 sequence: CASTWLALVNEKLFF. The CDR3 bases are TGTGCCAGCACCTGGTTGGCACTCGTTAATGAAAAACTGTTTTTT.

The chain carries TRBV28 and TRBJ2-7; the D gene could be TRBD1 or TRBD2 (5 bases each). The CDR3 extends over 13 amino acids. Germline V gene lookup returns CDR1 MDHEN and CDR2 SYDVKM. Deletions cut 7 bases from V and 5 bases from J, with 15 bases between. The DNA of the CDR3 is TGTGCCAGCAAGGACTTTCCGGGACACGAGCAGTACTTC. Protein: CASKDFPGHEQYF. Full variable domain (remainder filled in from reference TRBV28 and TRBJ2-7): DVKVTQSSRYLVKRTGEKVFLECVQDMDHENMFWYRQDPGLGLRLIYFSYDVKMKEKGDIPEGYSVSREKKERFSLILESASTNQTSMYLCASKDFPGHEQYFGPGTRLTVT.

The chain has TRBV20-1 and TRBJ2-1; 7 bases agree with TRBD1. V gave up 7 bases and J gave up 5 bases; unmatched junction bases: 2. CDR1 and CDR2 (germline): DFQATT, SNEGSKA (reference sequence). The length of the CDR3 is 11 residues. For the CDR3, the DNA is TGCAGTGTCGGGACAGACAATGAGCAGTTCTTC. The encoded protein is CSVGTDNEQFF.

The V and J genes are TRBV5-1 and TRBJ1-2, with 7 bases matching TRBD1. CDR3 length: 16 amino acids. Trimming at V came to 2 bases and at J to 1 base, leaving 8 bases not matched to a gene. The germline gives CDR1 SGHRS, CDR2 YFSETQ. The CDR3 reads CASSLSTGEINYGYTF. CDR3 sequence (DNA): TGCGCCAGCAGCTTATCCACAGGGGAAATTAACTATGGCTACACCTTC.

The CDR3 loop reads CASSFRTSGMFREQYF. As DNA, the CDR3 is TGTGCCAGCAGCTTCCGGACTAGCGGGATGTTCAGAGAGCAGTACTTC. The J gene is TRBJ2-7, the V gene TRBV5-6; 12 nucleotides match TRBD2. The CDR3 sequence is 16 residues long. The trim removed 2 bases at V and 7 bases at J, leaving 10 bases unmatched. The germline gives CDR1 SGHDT, CDR2 YYEEEE.

The chain couples TRBV5-1 to TRBJ2-3, with unresolved D. This CDR3 has 14 residues. V was trimmed by 2 bases and J by 4 bases, leaving 11 bases between them. Germline values: CDR1 SGHRS, CDR2 YFSETQ. CDR3 sequence: CASSLQGYADTQYF. For the CDR3, the DNA is TGCGCCAGCAGCTTACAAGGCTACGCAGATACGCAGTATTTT. Drawing the rest from reference TRBV5-1 and TRBJ2-3, the complete variable domain is KAGVTQTPRYLIKTRGQQVTLSCSPISGHRSVSWYQQTPGQGLQFLFEYFSETQRNKGNFPGRFSGRQFSNSRSEMNVSTLELGDSALYLCASSLQGYADTQYFGPGTRLTVL.

The chain recombines TRBV18 with TRBJ1-4; weak D call: TRBD1 (6 bases). Trimming removed 3 bases from V and 5 bases from J, with 13 bases in between. This CDR3 region has 15 residues. Looked up from germline, CDR1 is KGHSH and CDR2 is LQKENI. The CDR3 loop is CASSPGTPGNEKLFF. CDR3 coding DNA: TGTGCCAGCTCACCGGGGACACCCGGGAATGAAAAACTGTTTTTT.

The chain recombines TRBV29-1 with TRBJ2-2; D call uncertain. V was clipped by 3 bases and J by 7 bases, with 9 bases between them. This CDR3 has 12 amino acids. Germline loops: CDR1 SQVTM, CDR2 ANQGSEA. The CDR3 region is CSVELTSGELFF. CDR3 sequence (DNA): TGCAGCGTTGAGTTGACGAGCGGGGAGCTGTTTTTT.

The genes are TRBV28 and TRBJ2-1, with 7 nucleotides matching TRBD2. Germline CDR1 is MDHEN and CDR2 is SYDVKM. After removal of 2 bases from V and 8 bases from J, the junction contained 9 bases not matched to a gene. CDR3 length: 15 residues. The CDR3 sequence is CASSLSGTESYEQFF. CDR3 in DNA: TGTGCCAGCAGTTTAAGCGGGACGGAGAGTTATGAGCAGTTCTTC.

The chain carries TRBV5-1 and TRBJ1-2; D is possibly TRBD1 (5 bases). CDR1 and CDR2 from the germline V gene are SGHRS and YFSETQ. Trimming removed 0 bases from V and 4 bases from J, with 13 bases in between. This CDR3 contains 15 residues. CDR3 nucleotide sequence: TGCGCCAGCAGCTTGGCCGGAGGGGAGACCTATGGCTACACCTTC. It translates to CASSLAGGETYGYTF.

The CDR3 bases are TGCGCCAGCAGCTCCCCGGGGGGCGGCTATGGCTACACCTTC. It is translated as CASSSPGGGYGYTF. This chain joins TRBV5-1 and TRBJ1-2, with a possible D match to TRBD1 (6 bases). The CDR3 has 14 amino acids. Trimming removed 3 bases from V and 4 bases from J, with 13 bases in between. Germline-derived CDR1 and CDR2 are SGHRS and YFSETQ.

This rearrangement joins TRBV2 to TRBJ2-1; D may be TRBD2 (6 bases). Germline V gene lookup returns CDR1 SNHLY and CDR2 FYNNEI. V dropped 5 bases and J dropped 12 bases, with 20 bases sitting between them. This CDR3 is built from 14 residues. The CDR3: CASSRDGSFGGQFF. For the CDR3, the DNA is TGTGCCAGCAGTAGGGACGGGAGTTTTGGAGGGCAGTTCTTC.

The chain links TRBV6-6 to TRBJ1-2; 8 nucleotides line up with TRBD1. The trim removed 5 bases at V and 3 bases at J, leaving 5 bases unmatched. Germline V CDR1 and CDR2: MNHNY, SVGAGI (reference sequence). This CDR3 has 14 amino acids. Here the CDR3 DNA reads TGTGCCAGCAGTCCCCTGGACAGGGACTATGGCTACACCTTC. Its protein is CASSPLDRDYGYTF.

This chain uses TRBV18 with TRBJ2-5, with D perhaps matching TRBD1 (6 bases). Trimming removed 2 bases from V and 5 bases from J, with 21 bases in between. The CDR3 sequence is 17 residues long. CDR1 is KGHSH, CDR2 LQKENI, per germline. The chain's CDR3 is CASSPTPQTDRSETQYF. In DNA, the CDR3 is TGTGCCAGCTCACCAACACCACAAACAGACAGGTCGGAGACCCAGTACTTC.

The V call is TRBV6-1, the J call TRBJ2-2; D is possibly TRBD1 (6 bases). Germline CDR1 MNHNS, CDR2 SASEGT. The ends were cut back, 2 bases at V and 2 bases at J, with 21 bases in the middle. The CDR3 is 19 residues long. This chain's CDR3 is CASSEIPGQGYSNTGELFF. The DNA of the CDR3 is TGTGCCAGCAGTGAAATTCCGGGACAAGGATATTCCAACACCGGGGAGCTGTTTTTT.

This rearrangement joins TRBV29-1 to TRBJ2-5, with 7 bases matching TRBD2. This CDR3 is built from 14 residues. With V trimmed by 6 bases and J by 2 bases, 9 bases remained unmatched. CDR1 is SQVTM and CDR2 is ANQGSEA in the germline V gene. The DNA for the CDR3 is TGCAGCGTGATCCCGGGACTACATCAAGAGACCCAGTACTTC. Translated: CSVIPGLHQETQYF.

The chain links TRBV5-6 to TRBJ1-3, with a tentative D call TRBD1 (5 bases). Germline lookup yields CDR1 SGHDT and CDR2 YYEEEE. CDR3 size: 17 residues. Trimming took 1 base from V and 5 from J, leaving 19 bases between them. The CDR3 here is CASSLYGTAHTRNTIYF. CDR3 coding DNA: TGTGCCAGCAGCTTGTATGGGACGGCGCACACCCGAAACACCATATATTTT. Combining the CDR3 with reference TRBV5-6 and TRBJ1-3 gives the whole variable domain DAGVTQSPTHLIKTRGQQVTLRCSPKSGHDTVSWYQQALGQGPQFIFQYYEEEERQRGNFPDRFSGHQFPNYSSELNVNALLLGDSALYLCASSLYGTAHTRNTIYFGEGSWLTVV.

V is TRBV28 and J is TRBJ1-2; 8 bases match TRBD1. J gave up 6 bases and V 7 bases, and 7 bases lay outside the gene matches. The length of the CDR3 is 13 residues. CDR1 and CDR2 from the germline V gene are MDHEN and SYDVKM. CDR3 residues: CASTWTGKNGYTF. CDR3 DNA: TGTGCCAGCACATGGACAGGGAAGAATGGCTACACCTTC.

A remark on this clone: The same CDR3 is also encoded by other DNA sequences in this sample. J is TRBJ1-3 and V is TRBV18; D perhaps matches TRBD1 (5 bases). Germline V gene data show CDR1 as KGHSH and CDR2 as LQKENI. The CDR3 covers 13 residues. V dropped 6 bases and J dropped 2 bases, with 8 bases sitting between them. DNA of the CDR3: TGTGCCAGCTCCGGGGGGGCTGGAAACACCATATATTTT. Translating gives CASSGGAGNTIYF.

Comment on this clone: The sample contains more than one DNA sequence encoding this CDR3. The genes are TRBV5-1 and TRBJ2-5; 8 bases align to TRBD2. The germline gives CDR1 SGHRS, CDR2 YFSETQ. The junction had 2 bases not matched to a gene; V was cut back by 1 base and J by 3 bases. The CDR3 has 14 residues. CDR3 amino acids: CASSLPAGEETQYF. DNA of the CDR3: TGCGCCAGCAGCTTGCCAGCGGGAGAAGAGACCCAGTACTTC.

V gene TRBV18 combines with J gene TRBJ1-1, with D possibly matching TRBD1 (5 bases). Trimming pared 1 base from V and 0 bases from J, leaving 9 bases between. CDR1 KGHSH and CDR2 LQKENI come from the germline V gene. There are 15 residues in the CDR3. This CDR3 is CASSPRDGVNTEAFF. Here the CDR3 DNA reads TGTGCCAGCTCACCACGGGACGGCGTGAACACTGAAGCTTTCTTT. Using reference TRBV18 and TRBJ1-1 for the parts outside the CDR3, the full variable domain is NAGVMQNPRHLVRRRGQEARLRCSPMKGHSHVYWYRQLPEEGLKFMVYLQKENIIDESGMPKERFSAEFPKEGPSILRIQQVVRGDSAAYFCASSPRDGVNTEAFFGQGTRLTVV.

The rearrangement links TRBV4-1 to TRBJ1-2, with D tentatively TRBD1 (5 bases). Germline loops: CDR1 MGHRA, CDR2 YSYEKL. The CDR3 is 16 amino acids. V was trimmed by 0 bases and J by 5 bases, leaving 16 bases between them. The CDR3 reads CASSQDWGVRGYGYTF. CDR3 sequence (DNA): TGCGCCAGCAGCCAAGACTGGGGGGTCCGTGGGTATGGCTACACCTTC.